This TCR beta chain stems from a study of cytomegalovirus exposure and HLA in healthy donors. CDR3 length equals 16 residues. Germline V gives CDR1 SGHRS, CDR2 YFSETQ. Between the trimmed V and J ends, which lost 1 base and 7 bases, there was a span of 15 bases. Primers included in the PCR were 60 Vbeta and 13 Jbeta primers. The table came from immunoSEQ multiplex PCR; TCRdb's copy has only in-frame clones and leaves some out. The repertoire holds 43,000 or so clones, roughly 60% seen once, with about 8.5% in the top ten. The receptor's source is a human donor in good health. The chain recombines TRBV5-1 with TRBJ1-6; D might be TRBD1 (6 bases). The source material was PBMCs. The CDR3 loop is CASSLRRTEDNSPLHF. CDR3 sequence (DNA): TGCGCCAGCAGCTTGAGACGGACAGAAGACAATTCACCCCTCCACTTT.